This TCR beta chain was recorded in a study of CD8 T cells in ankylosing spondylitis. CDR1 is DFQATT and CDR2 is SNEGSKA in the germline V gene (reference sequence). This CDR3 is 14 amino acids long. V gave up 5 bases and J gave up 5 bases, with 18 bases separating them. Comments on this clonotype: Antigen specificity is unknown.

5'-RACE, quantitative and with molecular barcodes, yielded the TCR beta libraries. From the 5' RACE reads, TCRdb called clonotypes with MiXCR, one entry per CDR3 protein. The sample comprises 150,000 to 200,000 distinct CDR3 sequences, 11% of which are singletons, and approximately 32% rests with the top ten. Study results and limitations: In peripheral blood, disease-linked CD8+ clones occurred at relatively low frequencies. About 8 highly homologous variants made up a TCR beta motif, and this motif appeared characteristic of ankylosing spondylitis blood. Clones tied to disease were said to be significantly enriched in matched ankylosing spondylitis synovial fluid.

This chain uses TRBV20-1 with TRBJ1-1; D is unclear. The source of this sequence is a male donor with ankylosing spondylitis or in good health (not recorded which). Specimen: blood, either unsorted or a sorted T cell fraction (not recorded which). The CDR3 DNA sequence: TGCAGTGCTGTACCAGTTCGGGGAGGGACTGAAGCTTTCTTT. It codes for CSAVPVRGGTEAFF.